Shown below are 24 T cell receptor beta chains from a single sample sequenced in a study of blood T cell repertoires in COVID-19. Sequenced by immunoSEQ multiplex PCR; TCRdb stores in-frame clones only, minus some. The profile covers about 230,000 clones, with roughly nine tenths appearing a single time and 4% taken by the ten largest. The sample taken for sequencing was PBMCs or T cells enriched from blood (not recorded which). These receptors originate from a woman in her thirties with acute COVID-19.

The chain uses TRBV4-1 and TRBJ1-1; D might be TRBD1 (5 bases). The germline V gene has CDR1 MGHRA and CDR2 YSYEKL. Deletions cut 8 bases from V and 1 base from J, with 14 bases between. This CDR3 is built from 14 residues. CDR3 coding DNA: TGCGCCAGCGCCCAGGGTCGGGCGAACACTGAAGCTTTCTTT. Protein sequence: CASAQGRANTEAFF.

This chain joins TRBV5-6 and TRBJ2-2, with 12 bases matching TRBD2. This CDR3 is built from 18 residues. The V gene's germline CDR1 is SGHDT and CDR2 YYEEEE. V gave up 2 bases and J gave up 0 bases; unmatched junction bases: 5. CDR3 DNA: TGTGCCAGCAGCTTCAGGACTAGCGGGGTCCCGAACACCGGGGAGCTGTTTTTT. It encodes CASSFRTSGVPNTGELFF.

The CDR3 bases are TGTGCCACCAGCAGGGGTGGGACAGGGGGCTACGAGCAGTACTTC. It yields the protein CATSRGGTGGYEQYF. The chain carries TRBV15 and TRBJ2-7, with 11 bases fitting TRBD1. Germline V gene data show CDR1 as LNHNV and CDR2 as YYDKDF (reference sequence). CDR3 length: 15 residues. The junction had 4 bases not matched to a gene; V was cut back by 3 bases and J by 3 bases.

The V gene is TRBV5-1, the J gene TRBJ1-1; unclear D gene. Per germline, CDR1 SGHRS and CDR2 YFSETQ. The V gene lost 0 bases and the J gene lost 4 bases, with 7 bases spanning the gap. This CDR3 has 13 residues. Here the CDR3 reads CASSLDASTEAFF. DNA for the CDR3: TGCGCCAGCAGCTTGGATGCGAGCACTGAAGCTTTCTTT.

The sample holds one count of this clone. This sequence joins TRBV19 and TRBJ2-3; 14 nucleotides match TRBD2. The ends lost 6 bases at V and 6 bases at J; junction bases unmatched: 8. Germline V gene lookup returns CDR1 LNHDA and CDR2 SQIVND (reference sequence). This CDR3 comprises 16 residues. The CDR3 DNA reads as TGTGCCAGTAGGGGACTAGCGGGGGCTACGGGGGATACGCAGTATTTT. It translates to CASRGLAGATGDTQYF.

The rearrangement joins TRBV21-1 to TRBJ1-2; TRBD1, the D gene given by the table, was not confirmed from the DNA. TRBV21-1 is reported as a pseudogene. There are 16 residues in the CDR3. The CDR3 loop is CASTLTDRPPVHGYTF. For the CDR3, the DNA is TGTGCCAGCACCCTCACGGACAGACCACCCGTACATGGCTACACCTTC.

The chain links TRBV29-1 to TRBJ1-1; the D is unclear. The ends were cut back, 3 bases at V and 1 base at J, with 9 bases in the middle. This CDR3 is 13 amino acids long. Germline values: CDR1 SQVTM, CDR2 ANQGSEA. CDR3 amino acids: CSVDWAGNTEAFF. The CDR3 nucleotides are TGCAGCGTTGACTGGGCAGGGAACACTGAAGCTTTCTTT.

The chain uses TRBV10-3 and TRBJ1-5, with a weak D call TRBD1 (5 bases). Per the germline V gene, CDR1 is ENHRY and CDR2 is SYGVKD. The CDR3 covers 15 residues. Between the trimmed V and J ends, which lost 3 bases and 1 base, there was a span of 10 bases. The CDR3 reads CAISDFGGSNQPQHF. CDR3 sequence (DNA): TGTGCCATCAGTGATTTCGGGGGGAGCAATCAGCCCCAGCATTTT.

The V call is TRBV19, the J call TRBJ1-1; TRBD1 aligns across 10 bases. Germline V lookup: CDR1 LNHDA, CDR2 SQIVND (reference sequence). With 6 bases clipped from V and 4 bases from J, the junction kept 5 bases outside the gene matches. The CDR3 spans 14 residues. The CDR3 spells CASRRTGGGTEAFF. The CDR3 DNA is TGTGCCAGTAGACGGACAGGGGGAGGCACTGAAGCTTTCTTT.

This chain connects TRBV5-4 to TRBJ2-2; the match to TRBD1 covers 10 bases. The ends lost 3 bases at V and 7 bases at J; junction bases unmatched: 6. This CDR3 is 15 amino acids long. CDR1 and CDR2 from the germline V gene are SGHNT and YYREEE (reference sequence). The DNA for the CDR3 is TGTGCCAGCAGCTGGTGGGACAGGGGTGACGGGGAGCTGTTTTTT. It translates to CASSWWDRGDGELFF.

The V call is TRBV25-1, the J call TRBJ1-2, with D possibly being TRBD1 (5 bases). Looked up from germline, CDR1 is MGHDK and CDR2 is SYGVNS. V was cut by 3 bases and J by 8 bases, with 13 bases left in between. The CDR3 spans 13 residues. The CDR3, as DNA: TGTGCCAGCAGTGATGGGGGGGTGTTAGGCTACACCTTC. Translated, it gives CASSDGGVLGYTF.

This sequence joins TRBV5-6 and TRBJ2-2; D uncertain. CDR1 and CDR2 from the germline V gene are SGHDT and YYEEEE. V lost 0 bases and J 9 bases, leaving 12 bases between the germline ends. CDR3 length: 14 amino acids. The CDR3 DNA reads TGTGCCAGCAGCTTGGTTGGGCCCCGACGGGAGCTGTTTTTT. It is translated as CASSLVGPRRELFF.

J is TRBJ2-1 and V is TRBV11-3; 12 bases fit TRBD2. CDR3 length: 15 residues. Germline lookup yields CDR1 SGHNT and CDR2 YENEEA. V shed 3 bases and J 7 bases; nucleotides not matched to a gene: 4. CDR3: CASSLTSGGINEQFF. DNA of the CDR3: TGTGCCAGCAGCTTGACTAGCGGGGGAATTAATGAGCAGTTCTTC.

The rearrangement links TRBV3-1 (or the pseudogene TRBV3-2) to TRBJ1-1; no reliable D call. The CDR3 spans 13 residues. Trimming left V 4 bases short and J 7 bases short, with 13 bases between. Germline lookup yields CDR1 LGHDT and CDR2 YNNKEL (reference sequence). CDR3 in DNA: TGTGCCAGCAGCCGATCCGCCGGTTTTGAAGCTTTCTTT. It is translated as CASSRSAGFEAFF.

This clone appeared a single time. The rearrangement uses TRBV28 and TRBJ1-1; 7 positions agree with TRBD1. The CDR3 sequence is 14 residues long. Germline CDR1 and CDR2: MDHEN and SYDVKM. With 6 bases clipped from V and 4 bases from J, the junction kept 8 bases outside the gene matches. As DNA, the CDR3 is TGTGCCAGCAGGCTCAACAGGGGTAGCACTGAAGCTTTCTTT. Translating it yields CASRLNRGSTEAFF.

The chain joins TRBV7-2 to TRBJ1-4; 8 bases match TRBD1. The trim removed 5 bases at V and 8 bases at J, leaving 10 bases unmatched. The CDR3 sequence is 15 residues long. Germline V gene data show CDR1 as SGHTA and CDR2 as FQGNSA. The chain's CDR3 is CASSDPRGQAEKLFF. In DNA, the CDR3 is TGTGCCAGCAGCGACCCAAGGGGACAGGCGGAAAAACTGTTTTTT.

The rearrangement joins TRBV30 to TRBJ1-2; no definite D call. Trimming left V 2 bases short and J 6 bases short, with 13 bases between. Germline V gene sequence: CDR1 GTSNPN, CDR2 SVGIG (reference sequence). The CDR3 length is 13 residues. CDR3 sequence: CAWSMTGVDGYTF. CDR3 nucleotides: TGTGCCTGGAGTATGACCGGGGTGGATGGCTACACCTTC.

This clone was recorded only once. The V and J genes are TRBV7-8 and TRBJ2-1; TRBD1 matches 10 bases. With 5 bases clipped from V and 3 bases from J, the junction kept 4 bases outside the gene matches. CDR1 and CDR2 from the germline V gene are SGHVS and FQNEAQ. CDR3 length: 15 amino acids. The CDR3 coding sequence is TGTGCCAGCAGCATCCGGGACAGGGGCTACAATGAGCAGTTCTTC. Its translation is CASSIRDRGYNEQFF.

The chain is built from TRBV24-1 and TRBJ2-2, with 8 bases matching TRBD1. The CDR3 sequence is 15 residues long. The V gene's germline CDR1 is KGHDR and CDR2 SFDVKD. Germline trimming cut 7 bases from V and 6 bases from J; bases unmatched to any gene: 9. The CDR3 protein is CATSRLQGGAGELFF. CDR3 nucleotides: TGTGCCACCAGCCGACTACAGGGGGGAGCCGGGGAGCTGTTTTTT.

The chain employs TRBV6-5 and TRBJ1-5; 8 nucleotides align to TRBD1. In germline, CDR1 is MNHEY, CDR2 SVGAGI. J gave up 0 bases and V 5 bases, and 3 bases lay outside the gene matches. This CDR3 has 15 residues. CDR3: CASSKDRDSNQPQHF. The CDR3 DNA sequence: TGTGCCAGCAGTAAGGACAGGGATAGCAATCAGCCCCAGCATTTT.

This rearrangement joins TRBV12-3 or TRBV12-4 to TRBJ1-2; 8 bases map to TRBD1. CDR3 size: 13 residues. V trimming: 7 bases; J trimming: 3 bases; junction bases outside the gene matches: 4. The CDR3 DNA sequence: TGTGCCAGCACCATGGGACAGGACTATGGCTACACCTTC. Translated, it gives CASTMGQDYGYTF.

The J gene is TRBJ2-5, the V gene TRBV21-1; whether TRBD2, the table's D call, matches the DNA was not checked. TRBV21-1 is a recognized pseudogene. CDR3 size: 13 residues. For the CDR3, the DNA is TGTGCCAGGATTTCCGGGAGGCAAGAGACCCAGTACTTC. It is translated as CARISGRQETQYF.

This clone was seen only once. This rearrangement joins TRBV6-5 to TRBJ2-7; no firm D call. Trimming stripped 5 bases from V and 2 bases from J, with 10 bases between. This CDR3 region has 13 residues. Germline assignment: CDR1 MNHEY and CDR2 SVGAGI. CDR3 nucleotide sequence: TGTGCCAGCAGTAAACAGAGTACCTACGAGCAGTACTTC. Residues: CASSKQSTYEQYF.

V gene TRBV2 combines with J gene TRBJ2-5; TRBD1 might be the D (6 bases). This CDR3 is built from 16 residues. Trimming removed 2 bases from V and 1 base from J, with 14 bases in between. Germline lookup yields CDR1 SNHLY and CDR2 FYNNEI. This CDR3 is CASSEQAGDGQETQYF. CDR3 DNA sequence: TGTGCCAGCAGTGAACAGGCAGGGGATGGCCAAGAGACCCAGTACTTC. The full variable domain, its missing parts supplied by reference TRBV2 and TRBJ2-5, is EPEVTQTPSHQVTQMGQEVILRCVPISNHLYFYWYRQILGQKVEFLVSFYNNEISEKSEIFDDQFSVERPDGSNFTLKIRSTKLEDSAMYFCASSEQAGDGQETQYFGPGTRLLVL.